Shown below are 2 T cell receptor beta chains from a single sample sequenced in a study of blood T cell repertoires in COVID-19. Sequencing used immunoSEQ multiplex PCR; TCRdb keeps in-frame clones, though not all of them. The sample carries roughly 410,000 clones, 75% to 90% recorded once. What was sequenced was peripheral blood. The receptors were gathered from a woman between 40 and 55 years old with COVID-19, enrolled during active disease.

In its sample, this clone was seen once. The chain joins TRBV5-1 to TRBJ2-7; D is undetermined. CDR3 length: 14 residues. Trimming cost V 1 base and J 3 bases, with 11 bases left between them. Germline CDR1 SGHRS, CDR2 YFSETQ. This chain's CDR3 is CASSLSTDLYEQYF. The CDR3, as DNA: TGCGCCAGCAGCTTGAGTACAGACCTCTACGAGCAGTACTTC. Based on the CDR3 plus reference TRBV5-1 and TRBJ2-7, the full variable domain is KAGVTQTPRYLIKTRGQQVTLSCSPISGHRSVSWYQQTPGQGLQFLFEYFSETQRNKGNFPGRFSGRQFSNSRSEMNVSTLELGDSALYLCASSLSTDLYEQYFGPGTRLTVT.

This clone has just one count. This sequence joins TRBV5-1 and TRBJ1-1; 8 bases map to TRBD1. The CDR3 is 15 amino acids. With 5 bases clipped from V and 1 base from J, the junction kept 7 bases outside the gene matches. Germline CDR1 is SGHRS and CDR2 is YFSETQ. DNA of the CDR3: TGCGCCAGCAGGGACCAGGGGGCCCCGAACACTGAAGCTTTCTTT. Translated: CASRDQGAPNTEAFF.